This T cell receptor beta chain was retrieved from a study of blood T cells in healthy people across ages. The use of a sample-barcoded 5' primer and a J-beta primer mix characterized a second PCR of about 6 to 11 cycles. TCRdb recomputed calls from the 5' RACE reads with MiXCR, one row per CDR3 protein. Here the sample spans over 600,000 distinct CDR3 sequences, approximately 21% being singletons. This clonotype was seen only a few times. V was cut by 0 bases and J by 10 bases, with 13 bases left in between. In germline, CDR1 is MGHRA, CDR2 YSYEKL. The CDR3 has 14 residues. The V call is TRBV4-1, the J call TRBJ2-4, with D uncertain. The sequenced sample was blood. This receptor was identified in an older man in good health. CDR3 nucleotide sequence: TGCGCCAGCAGCCAAGATGCGATCCCCCCAATTCAGTACTTC. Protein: CASSQDAIPPIQYF.